This TCR beta chain is drawn from a study of cytomegalovirus exposure and HLA in healthy donors. Study overall: Most genotyped donors, roughly 80% of around 370, had Caucasian-associated genetic ancestry.

Points on this clone: Its antigen is as yet unknown.

A multiplex PCR was run with 60 Vbeta primers and 13 Jbeta primers. Profiled with immunoSEQ multiplex PCR; TCRdb holds only in-frame clones, not every one. The sample lists around 210,000 clones; more than 75% were seen once. Study-level results: The authors considered a cluster of highly shared sequence variants likely to be a sequencing artifact. A list of 164 TCR beta chains associated with cytomegalovirus was given. For most TCR beta V segments, an earlier analysis put the productive rate at about 87% or about 30% of the time.

The specimen was PBMCs. The origin of this receptor is a male donor in good health and CMV-seropositive.

In DNA form, the CDR3 reads TGTGCCAGCAGCGTGGGGGGGGCCCACGAGCAGTACTTC. It yields the protein CASSVGGAHEQYF. V is TRBV9 and J is TRBJ2-7; D is possibly TRBD2 (7 bases). Germline V CDR1 and CDR2: SGDLS, YYNGEE. Between the trimmed V and J ends, which lost 2 bases and 5 bases, there was a span of 11 bases. The CDR3 has 13 residues.